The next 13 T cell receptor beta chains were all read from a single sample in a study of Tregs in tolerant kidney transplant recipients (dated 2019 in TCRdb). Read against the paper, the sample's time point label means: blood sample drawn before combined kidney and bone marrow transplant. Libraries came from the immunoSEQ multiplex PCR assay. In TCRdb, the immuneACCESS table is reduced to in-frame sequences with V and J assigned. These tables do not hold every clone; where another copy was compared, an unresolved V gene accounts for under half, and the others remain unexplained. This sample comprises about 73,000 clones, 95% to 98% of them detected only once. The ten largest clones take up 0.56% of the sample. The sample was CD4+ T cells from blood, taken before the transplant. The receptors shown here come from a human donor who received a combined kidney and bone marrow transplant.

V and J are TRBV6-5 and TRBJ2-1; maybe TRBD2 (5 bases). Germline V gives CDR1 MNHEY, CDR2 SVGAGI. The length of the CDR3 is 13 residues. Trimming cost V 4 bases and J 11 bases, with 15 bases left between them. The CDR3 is CASSSTRGLQQFF. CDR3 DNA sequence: TGTGCCAGCAGTTCCACCCGGGGTCTACAGCAGTTCTTC.

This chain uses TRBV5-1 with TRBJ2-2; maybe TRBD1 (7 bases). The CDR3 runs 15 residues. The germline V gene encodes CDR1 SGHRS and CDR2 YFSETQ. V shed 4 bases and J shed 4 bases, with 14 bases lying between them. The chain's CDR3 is CASSPGDSRTGELFF. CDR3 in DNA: TGCGCCAGCAGCCCGGGGGACAGCCGCACCGGGGAGCTGTTTTTT.

The CDR3 nucleotides read TGCGCCAGCACCGATACTAGCGTGTGCACCCAGTACTTC. It codes for CASTDTSVCTQYF. This chain connects TRBV4-3 to TRBJ2-5; 7 nucleotides match TRBD2. The CDR3 runs to 13 residues. Losses at the gene ends were 7 bases for V and 8 bases for J; bases not matched to a gene: 10. Germline V gene sequence: CDR1 LGHNA, CDR2 YSLEER.

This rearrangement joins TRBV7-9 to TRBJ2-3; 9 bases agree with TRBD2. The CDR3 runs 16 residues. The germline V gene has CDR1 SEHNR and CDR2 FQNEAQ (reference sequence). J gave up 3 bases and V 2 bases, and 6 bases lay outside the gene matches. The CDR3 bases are TGTGCCAGCAGCTTATTGAGGGCGGGAGGGACAGATACGCAGTATTTT. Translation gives CASSLLRAGGTDTQYF. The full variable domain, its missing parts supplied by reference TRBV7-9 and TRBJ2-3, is DTGVSQNPRHKITKRGQNVTFRCDPISEHNRLYWYRQTLGQGPEFLTYFQNEAQLEKSRLLSDRFSAERPKGSFSTLEIQRTEQGDSAMYLCASSLLRAGGTDTQYFGPGTRLTVL.

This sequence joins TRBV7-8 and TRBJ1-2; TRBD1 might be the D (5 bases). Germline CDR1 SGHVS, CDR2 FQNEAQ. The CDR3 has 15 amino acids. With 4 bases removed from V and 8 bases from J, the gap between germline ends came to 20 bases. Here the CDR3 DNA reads TGTGCCAGCAGCTCCGGACTACAGGCCCCTTGGGGCTACACCTTC. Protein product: CASSSGLQAPWGYTF.

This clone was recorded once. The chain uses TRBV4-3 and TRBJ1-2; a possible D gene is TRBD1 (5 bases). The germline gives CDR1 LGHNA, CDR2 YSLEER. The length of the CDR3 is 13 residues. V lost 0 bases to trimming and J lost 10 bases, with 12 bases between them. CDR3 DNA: TGCGCCAGCAGCCAAGATTTCAGACAGTACTACACCTTC. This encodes CASSQDFRQYYTF.

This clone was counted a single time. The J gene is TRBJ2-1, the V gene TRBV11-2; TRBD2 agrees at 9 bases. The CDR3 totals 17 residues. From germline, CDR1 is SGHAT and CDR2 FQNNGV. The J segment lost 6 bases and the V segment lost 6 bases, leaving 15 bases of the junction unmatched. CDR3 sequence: CASSFQSGRLGSNEQFF. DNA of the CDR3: TGTGCCAGCAGTTTCCAAAGCGGGAGGTTAGGGAGCAATGAGCAGTTCTTC.

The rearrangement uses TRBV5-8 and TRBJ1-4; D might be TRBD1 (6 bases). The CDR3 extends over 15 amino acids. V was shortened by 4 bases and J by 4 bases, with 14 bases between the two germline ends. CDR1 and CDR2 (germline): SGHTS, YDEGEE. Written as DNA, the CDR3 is TGTGCCAGCAGCGGCAGGACAGCTAATAATGAAAAACTGTTTTTT. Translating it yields CASSGRTANNEKLFF.

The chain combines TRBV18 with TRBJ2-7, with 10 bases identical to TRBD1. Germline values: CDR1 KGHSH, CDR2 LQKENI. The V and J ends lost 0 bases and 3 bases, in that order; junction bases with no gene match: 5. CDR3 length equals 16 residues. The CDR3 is CASSPPSGTGVYEQYF. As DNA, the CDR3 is TGTGCCAGCTCACCACCGTCCGGGACAGGGGTCTACGAGCAGTACTTC.

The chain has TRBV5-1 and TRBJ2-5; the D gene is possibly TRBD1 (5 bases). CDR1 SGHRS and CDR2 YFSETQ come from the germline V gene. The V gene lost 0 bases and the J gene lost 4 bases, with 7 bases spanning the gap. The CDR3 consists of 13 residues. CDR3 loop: CASSLGQGETQYF. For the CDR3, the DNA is TGCGCCAGCAGCTTGGGGCAGGGAGAGACCCAGTACTTC.

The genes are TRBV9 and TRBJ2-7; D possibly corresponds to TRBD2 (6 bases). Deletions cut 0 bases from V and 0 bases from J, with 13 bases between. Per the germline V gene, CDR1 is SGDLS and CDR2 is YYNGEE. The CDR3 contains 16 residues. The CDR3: CASSVAMGGVSYEQYF. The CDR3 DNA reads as TGTGCCAGCAGCGTAGCTATGGGGGGTGTCTCCTACGAGCAGTACTTC.

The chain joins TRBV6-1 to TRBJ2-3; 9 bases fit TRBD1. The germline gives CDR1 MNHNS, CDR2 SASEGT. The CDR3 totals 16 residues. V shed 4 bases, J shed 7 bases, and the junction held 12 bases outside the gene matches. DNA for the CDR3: TGTGCCAGCAGTGCGTGGACAGGGGTAGATCGTCATACGCAGTATTTT. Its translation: CASSAWTGVDRHTQYF.

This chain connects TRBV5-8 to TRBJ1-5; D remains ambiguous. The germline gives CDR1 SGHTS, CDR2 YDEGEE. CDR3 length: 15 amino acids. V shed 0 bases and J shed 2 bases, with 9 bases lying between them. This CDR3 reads CASSLAGRGNQPQHF. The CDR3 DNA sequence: TGTGCCAGCAGCTTGGCCGGGAGGGGCAATCAGCCCCAGCATTTT.